This record looks at one T cell receptor (beta chain) sequence and its context. Its matching antigen is unknown. Germline V gene sequence: CDR1 LGHDT, CDR2 YNNKEL (reference sequence). The CDR3 totals 16 residues. V dropped 3 bases and J dropped 4; count of bases not matched to a gene: 3. This entry is derived from a study of Ad26.COV2.S vaccination and SARS-CoV-2 variants. Clones were read by immunoSEQ multiplex PCR, and TCRdb kept only the in-frame ones, dropping some. Among a few hundred thousand clones, about 93% were seen once, and the ten largest hold more than 10%. The treatment denotes: roughly 19 received Ad26.COV2.S at low or high dose, single or two shots; a few received placebo; per-sample allocation not given. After the first vaccine or placebo injection, samples were drawn on day 63. An Ad26 vector that expressed Wuhan-strain SARS-CoV-2 spike constituted the vaccine. Study outcomes and limitations: Recipients of either vaccine or placebo displayed similar breadth of non-spike TCRs.

Source: peripheral blood, taken in a trial of Ad26.COV2.S vaccine versus placebo. V gene TRBV3-1 (or the pseudogene TRBV3-2) combines with J gene TRBJ2-1; 13 nucleotides line up with TRBD2. The TCR comes from a person aged 18-60 years who received the Ad26.COV2.S COVID-19 vaccine or a placebo. The CDR3 loop reads CASSQEGLAGYNEQFF. The CDR3 DNA follows: TGTGCCAGCAGCCAGGAGGGACTAGCGGGATACAATGAGCAGTTCTTC.